This TCR beta chain comes out of a study of cytomegalovirus exposure and HLA in healthy donors. PCR employed 60 Vbeta and 13 Jbeta primers. Produced via immunoSEQ multiplex PCR; TCRdb's table is partial and in-frame only. The sample holds fewer than 200,000 clones; roughly 9.4% are singletons and the top ten take 1% to 1.5%. Study outcomes and limitations: TCR beta sequences reportedly predicted the HLA-A and HLA-B alleles of most subjects accurately. It was taken for granted in presence/absence analyses that sequencing depth across donors was roughly uniform. Judged likely to be a sequencing artifact was a cluster of highly shared sequence variants. The study designated roughly 150 TCR beta chains cytomegalovirus-associated.

Germline V gives CDR1 KGHSH, CDR2 LQKENI. CDR3 length: 12 residues. Between the trimmed V and J ends, which lost 2 bases and 11 bases, there was a span of 12 bases. Worth noting for this clone: Its antigen is unidentified.

This clonotype was sampled from a woman aged 25-40 years in good health and CMV-seropositive. The chain combines TRBV18 with TRBJ1-1, with D possibly matching TRBD1 (5 bases). The specimen sequenced was PBMCs. CDR3 DNA sequence: TGTGCCAGCTCACCAGACAGTGGGCAGGCTTTCTTT. Protein product: CASSPDSGQAFF.